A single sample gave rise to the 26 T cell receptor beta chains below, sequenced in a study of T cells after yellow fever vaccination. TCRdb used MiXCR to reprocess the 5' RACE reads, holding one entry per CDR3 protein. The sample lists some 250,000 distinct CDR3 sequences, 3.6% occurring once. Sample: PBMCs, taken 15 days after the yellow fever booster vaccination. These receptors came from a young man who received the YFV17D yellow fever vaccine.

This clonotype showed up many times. CDR3 DNA: TGCGCCAGCAGCTCGAGGACTAGCGGGGGCGAATTTAAAGAGACCCAGTACTTC. Protein sequence: CASSSRTSGGEFKETQYF. The rearrangement uses TRBV5-1 and TRBJ2-5; TRBD2 matches at 13 bases. The germline V gene encodes CDR1 SGHRS and CDR2 YFSETQ. CDR3 size: 18 residues. V lost 3 bases and J lost 3; bases outside the gene matches: 11.

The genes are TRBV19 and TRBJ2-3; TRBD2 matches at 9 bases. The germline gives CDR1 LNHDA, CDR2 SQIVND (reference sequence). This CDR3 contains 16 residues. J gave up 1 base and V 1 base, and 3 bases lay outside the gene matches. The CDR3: CASSIVGGGGTDTQYF. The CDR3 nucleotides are TGTGCCAGTAGTATAGTTGGCGGGGGGGGCACAGATACGCAGTATTTT.

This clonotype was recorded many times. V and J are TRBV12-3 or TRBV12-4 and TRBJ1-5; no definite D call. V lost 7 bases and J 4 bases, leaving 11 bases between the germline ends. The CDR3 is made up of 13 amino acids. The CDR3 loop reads CASTTLRNQPQHF. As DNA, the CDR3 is TGTGCCAGCACCACTTTAAGGAATCAGCCCCAGCATTTT.

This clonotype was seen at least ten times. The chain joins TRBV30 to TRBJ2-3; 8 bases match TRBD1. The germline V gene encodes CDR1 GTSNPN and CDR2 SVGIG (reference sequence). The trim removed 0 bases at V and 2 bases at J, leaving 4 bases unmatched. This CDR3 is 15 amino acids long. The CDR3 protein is CAWSVQGAPTDTQYF. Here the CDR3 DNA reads TGTGCCTGGAGTGTCCAGGGGGCGCCCACAGATACGCAGTATTTT.

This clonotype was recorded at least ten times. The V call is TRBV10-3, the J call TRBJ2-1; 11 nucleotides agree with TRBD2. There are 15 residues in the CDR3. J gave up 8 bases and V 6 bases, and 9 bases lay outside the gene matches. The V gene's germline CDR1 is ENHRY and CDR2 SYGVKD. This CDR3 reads CAIRSLSGGAHEQFF. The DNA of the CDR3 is TGTGCCATCAGGAGCCTTAGCGGGGGGGCCCATGAGCAGTTCTTC.

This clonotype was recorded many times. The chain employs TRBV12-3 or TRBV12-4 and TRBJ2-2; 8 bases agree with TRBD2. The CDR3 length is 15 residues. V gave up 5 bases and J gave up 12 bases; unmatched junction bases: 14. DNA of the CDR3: TGTGCCAGCAGTCCCCTCACCGGGGGGGATGTGAAGCTGTTTTTT. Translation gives CASSPLTGGDVKLFF.

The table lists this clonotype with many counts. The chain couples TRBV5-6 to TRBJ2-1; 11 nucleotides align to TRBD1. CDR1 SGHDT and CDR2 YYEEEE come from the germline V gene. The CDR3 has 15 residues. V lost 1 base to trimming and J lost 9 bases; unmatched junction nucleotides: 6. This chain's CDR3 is CASSLTDRGLIEQFF. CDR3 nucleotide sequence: TGTGCCAGCAGCTTGACGGACAGGGGGCTAATTGAGCAGTTCTTC.

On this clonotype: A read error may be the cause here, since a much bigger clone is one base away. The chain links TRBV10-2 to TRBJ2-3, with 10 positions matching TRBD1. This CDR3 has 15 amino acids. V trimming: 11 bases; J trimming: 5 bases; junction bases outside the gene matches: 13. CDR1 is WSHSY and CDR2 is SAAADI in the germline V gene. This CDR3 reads CACYQGTGDRDTQYF. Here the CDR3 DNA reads TGCGCCTGCTACCAAGGGACAGGGGACAGAGATACGCAGTATTTT.

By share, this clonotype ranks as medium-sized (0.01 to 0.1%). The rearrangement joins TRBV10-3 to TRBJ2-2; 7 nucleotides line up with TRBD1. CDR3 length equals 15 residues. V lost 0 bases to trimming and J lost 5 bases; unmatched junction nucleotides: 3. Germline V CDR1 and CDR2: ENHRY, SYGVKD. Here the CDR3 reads CAISESQQGTGELFF. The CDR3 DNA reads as TGTGCCATCAGTGAGTCCCAACAGGGGACCGGGGAGCTGTTTTTT.

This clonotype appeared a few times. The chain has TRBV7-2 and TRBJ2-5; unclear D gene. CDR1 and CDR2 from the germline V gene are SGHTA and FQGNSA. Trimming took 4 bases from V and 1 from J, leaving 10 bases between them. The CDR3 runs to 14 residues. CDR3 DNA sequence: TGTGCCAGCAGCTCCTCCCAAGTCCAAGAGACCCAGTACTTC. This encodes CASSSSQVQETQYF.

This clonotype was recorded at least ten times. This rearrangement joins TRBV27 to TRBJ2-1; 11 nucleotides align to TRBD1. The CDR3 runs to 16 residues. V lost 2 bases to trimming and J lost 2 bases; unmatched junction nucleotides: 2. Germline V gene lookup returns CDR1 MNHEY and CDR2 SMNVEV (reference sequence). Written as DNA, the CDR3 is TGTGCCAGCAGTTTAACGGGACAGGGGGCCTACAATGAGCAGTTCTTC. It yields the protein CASSLTGQGAYNEQFF.

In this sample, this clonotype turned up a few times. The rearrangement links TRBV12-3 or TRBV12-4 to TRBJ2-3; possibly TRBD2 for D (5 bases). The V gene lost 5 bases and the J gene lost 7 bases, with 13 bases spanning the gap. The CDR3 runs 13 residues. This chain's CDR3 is CASSLLLAHTQYF. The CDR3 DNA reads TGTGCCAGCAGTCTCCTCCTAGCTCATACGCAGTATTTT.

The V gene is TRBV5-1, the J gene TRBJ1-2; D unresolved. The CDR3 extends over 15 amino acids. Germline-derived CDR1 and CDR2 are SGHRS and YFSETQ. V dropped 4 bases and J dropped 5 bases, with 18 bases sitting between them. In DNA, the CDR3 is TGCGCCAGCAGCCCGGTCCCAGGTATAGGTTATGGCTACACCTTC. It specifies CASSPVPGIGYGYTF.

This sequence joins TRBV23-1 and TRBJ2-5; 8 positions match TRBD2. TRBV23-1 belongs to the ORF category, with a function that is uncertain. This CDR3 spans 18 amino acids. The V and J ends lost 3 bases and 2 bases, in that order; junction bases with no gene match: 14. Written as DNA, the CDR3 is TGCGCCAGCAGTCAGCCCCCGGGCGCGGGGGGCGGGCAAGAGACCCAGTACTTC. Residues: CASSQPPGAGGGQETQYF.

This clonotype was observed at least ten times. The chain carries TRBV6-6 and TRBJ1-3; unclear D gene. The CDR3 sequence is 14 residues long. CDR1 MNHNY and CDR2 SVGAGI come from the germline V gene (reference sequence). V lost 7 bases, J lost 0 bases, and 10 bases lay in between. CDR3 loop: CASTGRVSGNTIYF. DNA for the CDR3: TGTGCCAGCACCGGTAGGGTCTCTGGAAACACCATATATTTT.

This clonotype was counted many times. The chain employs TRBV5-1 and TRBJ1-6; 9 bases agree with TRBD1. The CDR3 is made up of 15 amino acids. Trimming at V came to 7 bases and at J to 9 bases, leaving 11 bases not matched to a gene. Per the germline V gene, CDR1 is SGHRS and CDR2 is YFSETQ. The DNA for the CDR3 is TGCGCCAGCCGGCCAAAACAGGGGGCGGTTTCACCCCTCCACTTT. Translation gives CASRPKQGAVSPLHF.

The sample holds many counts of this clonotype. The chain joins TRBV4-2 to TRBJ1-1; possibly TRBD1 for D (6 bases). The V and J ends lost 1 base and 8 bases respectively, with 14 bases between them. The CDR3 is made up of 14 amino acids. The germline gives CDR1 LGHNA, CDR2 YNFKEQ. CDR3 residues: CASSQVTGRAEAFF. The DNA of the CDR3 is TGTGCCAGCAGCCAAGTCACAGGGAGGGCCGAAGCTTTCTTT.

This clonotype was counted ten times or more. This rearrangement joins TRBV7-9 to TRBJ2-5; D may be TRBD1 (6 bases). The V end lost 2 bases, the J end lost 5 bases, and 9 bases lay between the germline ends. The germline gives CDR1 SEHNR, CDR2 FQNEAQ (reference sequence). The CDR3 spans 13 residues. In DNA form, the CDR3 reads TGTGCCAGCAGCTTAAGAAGGGGGGAGACCCAGTACTTC. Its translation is CASSLRRGETQYF.

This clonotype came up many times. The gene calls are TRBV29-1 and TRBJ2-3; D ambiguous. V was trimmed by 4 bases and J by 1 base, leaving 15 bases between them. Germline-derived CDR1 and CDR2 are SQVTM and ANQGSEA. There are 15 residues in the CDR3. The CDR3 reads CSVVQAYVRTDTQYF. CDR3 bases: TGCAGCGTTGTTCAGGCCTACGTACGCACAGATACGCAGTATTTT.

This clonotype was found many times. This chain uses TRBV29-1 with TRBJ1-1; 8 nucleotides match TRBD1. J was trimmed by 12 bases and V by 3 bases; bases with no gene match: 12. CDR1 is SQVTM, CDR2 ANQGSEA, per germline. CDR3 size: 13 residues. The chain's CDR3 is CSVDKAQGARTFF. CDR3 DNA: TGCAGCGTTGATAAGGCGCAGGGGGCGCGGACTTTCTTT. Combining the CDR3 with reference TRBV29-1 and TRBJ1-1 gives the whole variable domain SAVISQKPSRDICQRGTSLTIQCQVDSQVTMMFWYRQQPGQSLTLIATANQGSEATYESGFVIDKFPISRPNLTFSTLTVSNMSPEDSSIYLCSVDKAQGARTFFGQGTRLTVV.

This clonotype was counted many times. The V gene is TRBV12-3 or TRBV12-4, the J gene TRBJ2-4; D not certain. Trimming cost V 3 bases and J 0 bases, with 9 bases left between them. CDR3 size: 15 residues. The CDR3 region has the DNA TGTGCCAGCAGTTTCACCGGCATAGCCAAAAACATTCAGTACTTC. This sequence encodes CASSFTGIAKNIQYF.

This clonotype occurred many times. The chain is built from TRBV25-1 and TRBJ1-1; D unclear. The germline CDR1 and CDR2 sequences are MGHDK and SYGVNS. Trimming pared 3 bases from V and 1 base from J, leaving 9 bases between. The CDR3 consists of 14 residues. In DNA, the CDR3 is TGTGCCAGCAGTGATTCGACGGGGAACACTGAAGCTTTCTTT. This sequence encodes CASSDSTGNTEAFF. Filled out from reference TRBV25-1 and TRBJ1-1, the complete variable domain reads EADIYQTPRYLVIGTGKKITLECSQTMGHDKMYWYQQDPGMELHLIHYSYGVNSTEKGDLSSESTVSRIRTEHFPLTLESARPSHTSQYLCASSDSTGNTEAFFGQGTRLTVV.

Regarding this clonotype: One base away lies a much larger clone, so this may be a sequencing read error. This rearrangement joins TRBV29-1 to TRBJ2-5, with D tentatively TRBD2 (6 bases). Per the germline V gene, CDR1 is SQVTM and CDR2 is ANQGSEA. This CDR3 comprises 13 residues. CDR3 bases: TGCAGCGTTGGGGGGGACCAGCAAGAGACCCCGTACTTC. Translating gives CSVGGDQQETPYF.

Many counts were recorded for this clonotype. In nucleotides, the CDR3 is TGTGCCAGCAGTCGGGCCCTGTTCGGCCGGGGTGAGCAGTTCTTC. Its translation is CASSRALFGRGEQFF. J is TRBJ2-1 and V is TRBV5-5; the D gene is possibly TRBD2 (5 bases). The CDR3 totals 15 residues. CDR1 SGHKS and CDR2 YYEKEE come from the germline V gene (reference sequence). V was pared by 5 bases and J by 9 bases, with 21 bases between.

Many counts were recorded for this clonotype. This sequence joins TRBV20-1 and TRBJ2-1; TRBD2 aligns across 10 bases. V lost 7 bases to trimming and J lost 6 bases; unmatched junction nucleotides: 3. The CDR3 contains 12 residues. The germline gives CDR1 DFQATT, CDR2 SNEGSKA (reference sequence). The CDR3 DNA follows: TGCAGTGTAAGACTAGCGGGCAATGAGCAGTTCTTC. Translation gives CSVRLAGNEQFF.

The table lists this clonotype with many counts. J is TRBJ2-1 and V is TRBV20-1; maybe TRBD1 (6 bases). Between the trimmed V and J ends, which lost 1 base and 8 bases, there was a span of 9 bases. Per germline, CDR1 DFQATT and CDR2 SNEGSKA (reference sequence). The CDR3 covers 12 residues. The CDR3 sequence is CSARGGRDEQFF. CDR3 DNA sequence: TGCAGTGCTAGAGGGGGGCGCGATGAGCAGTTCTTC.